This T cell receptor (beta chain) was documented in a study of CD8+ T cells in alopecia areata (dated by TCRdb to the late 2010s). With respect to the entire study: The treated patients, all with moderate-to-severe alopecia areata, were enrolled in an open-label pilot trial of oral tofacitinib given at 5 to 10 mg twice daily. High-throughput TCRbeta sequencing was used to examine T cell clonal expansion in alopecia areata in both the C3H/HeJ mouse model and human patients. TCRbeta CDR3 regions were amplified by immunoSEQ multiplex PCR with 35 Vbeta forward and 13 Jbeta reverse primers. The SALT score, which quantifies the percentage of affected scalp surface area, was used to measure disease severity in treated patients. The RNA source kit depended on sample type: the PAXgene miRNA kit for fixed scalp, the miRNeasy kit for PBMCs, and the RNeasy kit for mouse skin. Patients received tofacitinib for 6 to 18 months and were then followed off drug for 6 months to check for delayed response and recurrence. Tofacitinib-treated patients had biopsies at baseline and at 4 and 24 weeks of treatment, with a later scalp biopsy in several patients. Clonality in the scalp was compared among normal scalp (n=4), patchy alopecia areata scalp (n=8), and alopecia totalis/universalis scalp (n=8). In humans, TCRbeta sequencing was performed on scalp tissue and on sorted CD4+ and CD8+ peripheral blood T cells from healthy controls and from patients with patchy or totalis/universalis alopecia areata. Here is what the overall study found, with its caveats: Lesional scalp, especially in alopecia totalis/universalis, showed higher clonality and more expanded CD8+ clones than normal scalp, suggesting antigenic drive. TCR sequences shared between patients were less clear than in mice, possibly partly because of HLA diversity in the patient population. With tofacitinib, both scalp clonality and the number of expanded CD8+ clones among the top 100 scalp clones went down significantly. Many expanded lesional clones were found to persist in scalp and blood during tofacitinib treatment, and relapse after treatment cessation may be partly explained by this persistence. Resident alphabeta T cells in normal human skin are also sequenced, complicating scalp TCR repertoire analysis, unlike mouse skin dominated by gammadelta T cells. Because the treated cohort was small and included a single nonresponder, larger studies are needed to assess links between baseline CD8+ expansion and response.

Reading the germline V gene (reference sequence) gives CDR1 DFQATT and CDR2 SNEGSKA. The CDR3 runs 11 amino acids, cysteine and phenylalanine included. Only CDR3 DNA is held: 33 bases, read in frame from base 1. Relative to germline, V is 7 bases shorter and J is 7 bases shorter, with 10 bases between their ends. The sample's time point label, decoded: less than five weeks on oral tofacitinib. The label giving this sample's treatment or condition can be read as: oral pan-JAK inhibitor, 5-10 mg twice daily. Lesional scalp punch biopsies and peripheral blood were obtained from alopecia areata patients. PBMCs were separated by density centrifugation and stained for CD3, CD4 and CD8, after which CD4+ and CD8+ T cells were sorted on a FACSAria. Library prep was done by the immunoSEQ multiplex PCR assay. To provide template for TCR sequencing, every sample had RNA extracted and reverse transcribed into cDNA. SuperScript III was used to make first-strand cDNA, primed with a 2:1 mix of oligo-dT and random hexamers. A synthetic immune receptor repertoire was used to gauge amplification bias, and whatever bias remained was removed computationally. On the study's bioinformatics: Raw reads were preprocessed for error removal, and CDR3 was defined according to IMGT conventions as running from the conserved cysteine to phenylalanine. Clonality was computed as 1 minus the Shannon entropy, with the entropy normalized by log2 of the number of productive unique TCRs. Scalp TCRbeta sequences were cross-referenced with sorted blood CD4 and CD8 repertoires so that the CD4 or CD8 identity of scalp clones could be inferred. Imported from immuneACCESS, the table was reduced by TCRdb to in-frame sequences with V and J called. These copies leave out some clones; in studies compared against another copy, an unresolved V gene accounts for under half, and the cause of the remainder is not known. For V, J and clone size, that table is used; D and trimming come from the DNA. The sample records over 100,000 clones, more than 40% of which are singletons. The top ten constitute 0.46% of the sample.

With respect to this clone: The antigen it binds to is not known. Per-base quality was not reported, and no clone a single base away is much larger than it.

The TCR comes from a human donor with alopecia areata. The chain is assembled from TRBV20-1 and TRBJ1-4, with the D gene not clear enough to name. Here the sequenced sample was CD4+ T cells sorted from blood, taken at week 4, from a patient treated with tofacitinib. The CDR3 protein: CSVRAGEKLFF. DNA sequence: TGCAGTGTGAGGGCTGGTGAAAAACTGTTTTTT.